The 2 T cell receptor beta chains presented below share a single source sample, sequenced in a study of OX40 agonist ivuxolimab in advanced cancers. Repertoires were generated with immunoSEQ multiplex PCR, while TCRdb's copy carries only in-frame clones and drops some. The sample has 56,000 or so clones; under 85% are singletons. The sample consisted of CD4+ or CD8+ T cells sorted from blood, taken in a trial of the OX40 agonist ivuxolimab. All receptors come from an adult with an advanced solid tumor such as melanoma, head and neck, liver or kidney cancer.

This clone showed up just once. The rearrangement joins TRBV7-6 to TRBJ2-3; D uncertain. The germline V and J ends were trimmed by 4 bases and 0 bases, with 8 bases remaining between them. There are 14 residues in the CDR3. Germline V gene lookup returns CDR1 SGHVS and CDR2 FNYEAQ. The CDR3 DNA follows: TGTGCCAGCAGCTCCGGGTTGAGCACAGATACGCAGTATTTT. It specifies CASSSGLSTDTQYF.

Note on this clone: One junction end does not reproduce the germline sequence, and a read error may be involved. The J gene is TRBJ2-7, the V gene TRBV7-3; D possibly corresponds to TRBD2 (6 bases). The germline CDR1 and CDR2 sequences are SGHTA and FQGTGA. This CDR3 region has 15 residues. The CDR3 protein is CASSLTGTAKGEQYF. In nucleotides, the CDR3 is TGTGCCAGCAGCCTAACCGGGACTGCCAAAGGGGAGCAGTACTTC.